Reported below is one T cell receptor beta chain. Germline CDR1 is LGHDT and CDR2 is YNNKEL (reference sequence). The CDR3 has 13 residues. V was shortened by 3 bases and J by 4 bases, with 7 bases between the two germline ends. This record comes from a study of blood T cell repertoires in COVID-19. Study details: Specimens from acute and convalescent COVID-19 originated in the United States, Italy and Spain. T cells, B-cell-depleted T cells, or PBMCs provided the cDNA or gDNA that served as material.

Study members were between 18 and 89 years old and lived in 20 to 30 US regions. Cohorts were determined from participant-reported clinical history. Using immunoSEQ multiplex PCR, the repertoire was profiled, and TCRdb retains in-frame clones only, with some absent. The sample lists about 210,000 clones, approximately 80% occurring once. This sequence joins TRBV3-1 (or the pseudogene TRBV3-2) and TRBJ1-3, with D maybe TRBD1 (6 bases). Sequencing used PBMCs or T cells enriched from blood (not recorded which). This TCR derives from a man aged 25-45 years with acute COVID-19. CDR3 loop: CASSQGTGNTIYF. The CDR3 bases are TGTGCCAGCAGCCAGGGGACAGGAAACACCATATATTTT.